The entry below describes one T cell receptor (beta chain). This CDR3 has 15 residues. V trimming: 6 bases; J trimming: 5 bases; junction bases outside the gene matches: 8. Germline CDR1 and CDR2: LNHDA and SQIVND (reference sequence). The record originates from a study of blood T cell repertoires in COVID-19. The assay was immunoSEQ multiplex PCR, and TCRdb's table has in-frame clones only and misses some. The repertoire includes roughly 120,000 clones, about 88% of them detected once, and almost 8.5% sits in the top ten. The sample comprised peripheral blood. The rearrangement joins TRBV19 to TRBJ1-4, with 8 bases lining up with TRBD1. The receptor was isolated from a woman between 65 and 79 years old who had recovered from COVID-19. The CDR3 reads CASSQPTGANEKLFF. The CDR3 bases are TGTGCCAGTAGCCAACCGACAGGGGCAAATGAAAAACTGTTTTTT.